This TCR beta chain was recovered during a study of Graves' ophthalmopathy and Graves' hyperthyroidism. Hyperthyroidism was considered stable when no ophthalmopathy appeared within 18 months of follow-up. V dropped 5 bases and J dropped 5 bases, with 6 bases sitting between them. CDR1 and CDR2 from the germline V gene are LGHDT and YNNKEL (reference sequence). The CDR3 has 11 residues. For repertoire sequencing, the TCR beta CDR3 regions were amplified from RNA transcripts. RT-PCR with HTBI primers came first, then second-round multiplex PCR. TCRdb ran MiXCR on the multiplex PCR reads and lists one entry per CDR3 protein. The table lists 400,000 to 500,000 distinct CDR3 sequences, 20% to 25% of them singletons.

The source is a woman between 18 and 30 years old with stable Graves' hyperthyroidism. Sequences were obtained from peripheral blood. The chain combines TRBV3-1 with TRBJ2-5; no clear D. In nucleotides, the CDR3 is TGTGCCAGCAGCAAGATCGAGACCCAGTACTTC. Translation gives CASSKIETQYF.